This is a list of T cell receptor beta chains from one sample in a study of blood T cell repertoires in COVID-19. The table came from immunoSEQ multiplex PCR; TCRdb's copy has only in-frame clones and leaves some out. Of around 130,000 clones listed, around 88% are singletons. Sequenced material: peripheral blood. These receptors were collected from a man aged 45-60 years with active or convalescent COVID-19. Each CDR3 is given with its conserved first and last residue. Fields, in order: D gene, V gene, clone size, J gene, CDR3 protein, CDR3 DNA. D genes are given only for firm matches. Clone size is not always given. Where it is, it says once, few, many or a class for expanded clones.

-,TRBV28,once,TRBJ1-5,CASSFYGNSNQPQHF,TGTGCCAGCAGTTTCTACGGTAATAGCAATCAGCCCCAGCATTTT
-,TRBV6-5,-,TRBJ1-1,CASSYSAEIDTEAFF,TGTGCCAGCAGTTACTCGGCGGAAATAGACACTGAAGCTTTCTTT
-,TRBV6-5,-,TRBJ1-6,CASSYFQGSLPSPLHF,TGTGCCAGCAGTTACTTTCAGGGGTCCCTACCATCACCCCTCCACTTT
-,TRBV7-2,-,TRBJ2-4,CASSLEDRNIQYF,TGTGCCAGCAGCTTGGAGGACAGAAACATTCAGTACTTC
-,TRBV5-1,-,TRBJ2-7,CASSLVGTKAYEQYF,TGCGCCAGCAGCTTGGTTGGTACTAAAGCCTACGAGCAGTACTTC
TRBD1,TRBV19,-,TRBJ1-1,CASSSTGDTEAFF,TGTGCCAGTAGTAGCACAGGGGACACTGAAGCTTTCTTT
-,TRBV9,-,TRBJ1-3,CASSVVSGPGEDGNTIYF,TGTGCCAGCAGCGTAGTGTCAGGGCCCGGAGAGGATGGAAACACCATATATTTT
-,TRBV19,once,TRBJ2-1,CASGSDLSSYNEQFF,TGTGCCAGTGGCAGCGATCTCAGCTCCTACAATGAGCAGTTCTTC
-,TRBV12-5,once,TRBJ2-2,CASGLATGGELFF,TGTGCTAGTGGTTTAGCCACAGGCGGGGAGCTGTTTTTT
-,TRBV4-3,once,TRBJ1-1,CASGGGARTEAFF,TGCGCCAGCGGAGGGGGGGCGAGGACTGAAGCTTTCTTT
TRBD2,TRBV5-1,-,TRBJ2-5,CASSEQRLAGETQYF,TGCGCCAGCAGCGAGCAGCGACTAGCCGGAGAGACCCAGTACTTC
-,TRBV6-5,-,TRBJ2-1,CASSKQGWDEQFF,TGTGCCAGCAGTAAACAGGGTTGGGATGAGCAGTTCTTC
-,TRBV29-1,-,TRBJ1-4,CSVEEFSEKLFF,TGCAGCGTTGAAGAATTTAGTGAAAAACTGTTTTTT
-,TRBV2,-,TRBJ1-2,CASRERGAGGYGYTF,TGTGCCAGCAGAGAAAGAGGTGCCGGGGGATATGGCTACACCTTC
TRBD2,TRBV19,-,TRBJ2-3,CASSIVGGGSTDTQYF,TGTGCCAGTAGTATAGTTGGCGGGGGAAGCACAGATACGCAGTATTTT
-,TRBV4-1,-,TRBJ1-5,CASSQGQAGSGQPQHF,TGCGCCAGCAGCCAAGGTCAGGCAGGGTCGGGTCAGCCCCAGCATTTT
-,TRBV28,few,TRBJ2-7,CASSPVLLDEQYF,TGTGCCAGCAGTCCGGTGCTGTTGGACGAGCAGTACTTC
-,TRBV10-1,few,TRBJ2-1,CASSVGGPYNEQFF,TGCGCCAGCAGTGTGGGGGGGCCGTACAATGAGCAGTTCTTC
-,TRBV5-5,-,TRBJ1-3,CATGLAGGGNTIYF,TGTGCCACCGGCCTTGCAGGAGGTGGAAACACCATATATTTT
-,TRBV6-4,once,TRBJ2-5,CASSGVTSLETQYF,TGTGCCAGCAGTGGGGTGACTAGTCTAGAGACCCAGTACTTC
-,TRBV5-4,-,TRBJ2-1,CASRKGTSKSQAEQFF,TGTGCCAGCAGGAAAGGGACTTCCAAAAGTCAAGCTGAGCAGTTCTTC
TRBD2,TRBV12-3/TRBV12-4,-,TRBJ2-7,CASILGTTYEQYF,TGTGCCAGCATTCTCGGGACTACCTACGAGCAGTACTTC
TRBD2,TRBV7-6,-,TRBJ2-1,CASSLAQGSGRSGPKYNEQFF,TGTGCCAGCAGCTTAGCGCAAGGTAGCGGGAGATCCGGGCCGAAATACAATGAGCAGTTCTTC
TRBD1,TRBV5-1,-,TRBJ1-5,CASSYGTGGNQPQHF,TGCGCCAGCAGCTACGGGACAGGGGGCAATCAGCCCCAGCATTTT
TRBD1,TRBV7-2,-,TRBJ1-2,CASSTGQGARGYTF,TGTGCCAGCAGCACCGGACAGGGGGCGCGTGGCTACACCTTC
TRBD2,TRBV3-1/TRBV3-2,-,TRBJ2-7,CASSEGLAGGREQYF,TGTGCCAGCAGCGAGGGCCTAGCGGGAGGACGCGAGCAGTACTTC
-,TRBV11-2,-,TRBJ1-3,CASSLGGGSGNTIYF,TGTGCCAGCAGCTTAGGAGGGGGTAGTGGAAACACCATATATTTT
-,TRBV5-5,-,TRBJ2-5,CARLQAEETQYF,TGTGCCAGACTCCAGGCAGAAGAGACCCAGTACTTC
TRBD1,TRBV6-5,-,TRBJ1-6,CASSLGQEGSPLHF,TGTGCCAGCAGCTTAGGACAGGAGGGATCACCCCTCCACTTT
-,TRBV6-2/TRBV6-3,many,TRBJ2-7,CASSYVQSYEQYF,TGTGCCAGCAGTTATGTACAATCCTACGAGCAGTACTTC
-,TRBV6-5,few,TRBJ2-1,CASRVQGGSYNEQFF,TGTGCCAGCAGAGTCCAGGGTGGCTCCTACAATGAGCAGTTCTTC
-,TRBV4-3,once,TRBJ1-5,CASSQDDGYQPQHF,TGCGCCAGCAGCCAAGATGACGGGTATCAGCCCCAGCATTTT